Detailed here is one TCR beta chain. Its antigen is unidentified. Template switching added a universal primer site; cDNA carried unique molecular identifiers. TCRdb passed the 5' RACE reads through MiXCR, listing each CDR3 protein once. The sample shows a few hundred thousand distinct CDR3 sequences, roughly 9% of them seen only once. These data belong to a study of identical twins. General observations from the study: Cord blood's abundant beta clonotypes had fewer insertions, unlike memory repertoires.

Healthy Caucasians alone served as donors. Germline loops: CDR1 ENHRY, CDR2 SYGVKD. The CDR3 is made up of 15 amino acids. V lost 2 bases and J lost 6, with 17 bases in between. The sequenced sample was naive T cells sorted from blood. The receptor was isolated from a woman in her fifties or sixties in good health. V and J are TRBV10-3 and TRBJ2-7; weak D call: TRBD2 (5 bases). The CDR3 sequence is CAISEGGRGLSEQYV. For the CDR3, the DNA is TGTGCCATCAGTGAGGGTGGGAGAGGTCTCTCCGAGCAGTACGTC.